This T cell receptor beta chain is drawn from a study of T cell changes during pregnancy in multiple sclerosis. Germline V gene lookup returns CDR1 SEHNR and CDR2 FQNEAQ (reference sequence). The junction had 10 bases not matched to a gene; V was cut back by 3 bases and J by 4 bases. This CDR3 contains 16 residues. Repertoires were generated with immunoSEQ multiplex PCR, while TCRdb's copy carries only in-frame clones and drops some. The repertoire holds more than 55,000 clones, with around nine tenths as singletons. The genes are TRBV7-9 and TRBJ1-2, with TRBD1 identical over 8 bases. The sample was peripheral blood, taken in the third trimester of pregnancy. This receptor was obtained from a female donor with multiple sclerosis, enrolled in a pregnancy study. CDR3 in amino acids: CASSLDREEIFYGYTF. CDR3 coding DNA: TGTGCCAGCAGCTTGGACAGGGAAGAAATTTTCTATGGCTACACCTTC.